Listed below are T cell receptor beta chains from one sample, sequenced in a study of blood T cell repertoires in COVID-19. The data were produced by immunoSEQ multiplex PCR, yet TCRdb's version contains in-frame clones alone and is incomplete. Of more than 95,000 clones listed, about 92% were seen once; the top ten hold more than 15%. Sequenced: peripheral blood. The receptors here all came from a woman of 80 years or more in a cohort sampled during active COVID-19. The CDR3 runs from the conserved cysteine through the conserved F or W. D genes are given only for firm matches. Clone size is shown for a subset of rows, as once, few, many or a class of expanded clone.

CDR3nt,CDR3aa,d_gene,abundance,v_gene,j_gene
TGTGCCAGCAGTTTTTCGACCGACAGGCACAATGGCTACACCTTC,CASSFSTDRHNGYTF,-,-,TRBV28,TRBJ1-2
TGTGCCAGCAGCCAAGATAGCGGGAGTAGCCACCAGCAGTACTTC,CASSQDSGSSHQQYF,TRBD2,-,TRBV14,TRBJ2-7
TGTGCCACCAGCAGAGATATGGGAGAAATGGAGGGACAGGGTGATTTTTATGAGCAGTTCTTC,CATSRDMGEMEGQGDFYEQFF,TRBD1,-,TRBV15,TRBJ2-1
TGCGCCAGCAGCCAAGAAACCGTTGCGGAGCAGTTCTTC,CASSQETVAEQFF,-,-,TRBV4-1,TRBJ2-1
TGTGCCAGCAGCTTTACTAGCGGGGACGGAAATGAGCAGTTCTTC,CASSFTSGDGNEQFF,TRBD2,-,TRBV11-3,TRBJ2-1
TGTGCCAGCACGTATTCTCTAGCGGGGGGCGACAATGAGCAGTTCTTC,CASTYSLAGGDNEQFF,TRBD2,-,TRBV7-9,TRBJ2-1
TGTGCCAGCAGCCATGGACAGGGGGATACTCAGCCCCAGCATTTT,CASSHGQGDTQPQHF,TRBD1,few,TRBV3-1/TRBV3-2,TRBJ1-5
TGTGCCAGCAGCTCCTTCTCCGAGCAGTACTTC,CASSSFSEQYF,-,-,TRBV7-9,TRBJ2-7
TGTGCCAGCAGCCGCCGCGGACTAGCCTCCTACGAGCAGTACTTC,CASSRRGLASYEQYF,TRBD2,-,TRBV5-6,TRBJ2-7
TGTGCCAGCTCACCCAACTTGCTGACTAGTTCTTTAGAGACCCAGTACTTC,CASSPNLLTSSLETQYF,-,once,TRBV18,TRBJ2-5
TGTGCCAGCAGCCCGGGACTAGCGGGAGTACGGGCCTACGAGCAGTACTTC,CASSPGLAGVRAYEQYF,TRBD2,-,TRBV3-1/TRBV3-2,TRBJ2-7
TGTGCCAGCAGCCACCGAGGCGTCATACAAAACTATGGCTACACCTTC,CASSHRGVIQNYGYTF,-,-,TRBV7-3,TRBJ1-2
TGTGCCAGCAGCCGGACAGTAGAAGCTTTCTTT,CASSRTVEAFF,-,-,TRBV7-9,TRBJ1-1
TGTGCCAGTAGTACCCGGGACACTGGGGTTAAGCAGTTCTTC,CASSTRDTGVKQFF,-,-,TRBV19,TRBJ2-1
TGTGCCAGCAGTGACTGGGGGCAGGGGTTCCACGAGCAGTACTTC,CASSDWGQGFHEQYF,-,-,TRBV6-6,TRBJ2-7
TGTGCCAGCAGAGCCCAGGACAGGGGGCAGCGCTATGGCTACACCTTC,CASRAQDRGQRYGYTF,TRBD1,-,TRBV27,TRBJ1-2
TGTGCCAGCTCAGGACAGATGATCTCTGGGGCCAACGTCCTGACTTTC,CASSGQMISGANVLTF,-,-,TRBV4-2,TRBJ2-6
TGTGCCTGGGCATACGGGACTACCAACACCGGGGAGCTGTTTTTT,CAWAYGTTNTGELFF,TRBD2,-,TRBV30,TRBJ2-2
TGTGCCAGCAGCTTGGATCTAGCGGGAGGTCTAAGAGAGCAGTTCTTC,CASSLDLAGGLREQFF,TRBD2,-,TRBV5-4,TRBJ2-1
TGTGCCAGCAGCCAAGATCGCGGGAGTTGGGAGACCCAGTACTTC,CASSQDRGSWETQYF,TRBD2,-,TRBV3-1/TRBV3-2,TRBJ2-5
TGTGCCAGTAGTCCGGGCAGGGGGCGCCGTGAAAAACTGTTTTTT,CASSPGRGRREKLFF,TRBD1,-,TRBV19,TRBJ1-4
TGTGCCAGCTCACCACCGGGACAGGGAGGTGAAAAACTGTTTTTT,CASSPPGQGGEKLFF,TRBD1,few,TRBV18,TRBJ1-4